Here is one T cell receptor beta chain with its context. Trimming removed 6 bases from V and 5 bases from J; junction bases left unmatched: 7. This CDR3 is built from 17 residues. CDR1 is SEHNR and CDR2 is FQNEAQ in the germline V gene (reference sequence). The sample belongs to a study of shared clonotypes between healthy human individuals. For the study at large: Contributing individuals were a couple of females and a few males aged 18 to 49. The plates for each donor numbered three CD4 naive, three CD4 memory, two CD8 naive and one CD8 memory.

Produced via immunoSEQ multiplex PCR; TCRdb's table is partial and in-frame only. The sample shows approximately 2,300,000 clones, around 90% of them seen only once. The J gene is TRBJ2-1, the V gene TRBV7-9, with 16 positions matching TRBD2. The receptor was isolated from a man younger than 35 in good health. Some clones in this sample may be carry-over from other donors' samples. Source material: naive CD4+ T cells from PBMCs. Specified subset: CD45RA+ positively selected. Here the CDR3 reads CASSPGLAGGPDNEQFF. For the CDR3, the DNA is TGTGCCAGCAGTCCGGGACTAGCGGGAGGGCCCGACAATGAGCAGTTCTTC.